The entry that follows covers one T cell receptor (beta chain) sequence. The antigen is not known. This specimen comes from a study of shared clonotypes between healthy human individuals. Study-level findings and limits: Blood was the only sampled material, and tissue repertoires likely differ. Deeper or shallower sequencing was expected to change how clonotypes are shared among donors.

The assay was carried out at the deep level. In the study's own analysis: ImmunoSEQ only sent back junction sequences with no quality scores, so filtering was done differently. TCRdb's table, derived via immunoSEQ multiplex PCR, lists solely in-frame clones and lacks some. V and J calls and clone size come straight from that table; D and trimming were deduced from the DNA. Here the sample spans fewer than 500,000 clones, 75% to 80% being singletons. The specimen was PBMCs. This TCR was sampled from a woman aged 40 to 50 in good health. Some clones in this sample may be carry-over from other donors' samples.

The CDR3 DNA sequence: TGCGCCAGCAGTCCAGGGGTTTGGACCGGGGAGCTGTTTTTT. It codes for CASSPGVWTGELFF. The rearrangement uses TRBV10-2 and TRBJ2-2, with a tentative D call TRBD1 (6 bases). Germline V gene sequence: CDR1 WSHSY, CDR2 SAAADI. V gave up 5 bases and J gave up 5 bases, with 12 bases separating them. The CDR3 covers 14 residues.